This TCR beta chain was captured in a study of shared clonotypes between healthy human individuals. Study-wide results and limits: Naive subsets typically showed greater estimated richness than memory subsets. Shared clonotypes: approximately 4.5% naive CD4, around 3.5% naive CD8, 2.3% memory CD4, approximately 0.37% memory CD8. Relative to their counterparts shared across all four donors, non-shared clonotypes exhibited diminished generation probabilities.

Using immunoSEQ multiplex PCR, the repertoire was profiled, and TCRdb retains in-frame clones only, with some absent. The table lists over 2 million clones, about 95% of them singletons, with around 1.1% in the top ten. The naive CD8 subset, CD45RO-negative cells positively selected for CCR7, excluded terminally differentiated effector memory CD45RA+ cells. A remark on this clone: Its antigen is undetermined.

Source material: naive CD8+ T cells sorted from blood. The sequence came from a man younger than 30 in good health.

The CDR3 sequence is CASRRTGSSYEQYF. Here the CDR3 DNA reads TGTGCCAGCAGGCGGACGGGGAGCTCCTACGAGCAGTACTTC. This chain connects TRBV28 to TRBJ2-7, with a tentative D call TRBD2 (5 bases). This CDR3 is built from 14 residues. Germline CDR1 MDHEN, CDR2 SYDVKM. V was pared by 6 bases and J by 0 bases, with 12 bases between.